The TCR beta chain described here comes from a study of T cell responses to AZD1222 COVID-19 vaccine. Profiling relied on immunoSEQ multiplex PCR, and the TCRdb table lists in-frame clones only, not all of them. The sample gives 140,000 to 150,000 clones, 91% of which show up once; under 4% is in the top ten. This TCR was recovered from an adult who received the AZD1222 COVID-19 vaccine. The source material was peripheral blood, sampled 28 days after the second AZD1222 dose.

This CDR3 reads CATSDLRSRAGANVLTF. The CDR3 bases are TGTGCCACCAGTGATTTGCGGTCCCGGGCCGGGGCCAACGTCCTGACTTTC. J is TRBJ2-6 and V is TRBV24-1, with D unclear. V was clipped by 0 bases and J by 4 bases, with 12 bases between them. The CDR3 consists of 17 residues. The germline V gene has CDR1 KGHDR and CDR2 SFDVKD.